The clone carrying this T cell receptor (beta chain) was seen more than once but under ten times. Original analysis: Quantification of nucleated cells was approximated via reference gene primer amplification. Profiling relied on immunoSEQ multiplex PCR, and the TCRdb table lists in-frame clones only, not all of them. The V and J calls and the clone size are those of that table, but D and trimming were determined from the DNA. The sample has some 66,000 clones, about 94% seen once. This entry comes from a study of blood T cell repertoires in COVID-19. In the study overall: Collection of acute and convalescent COVID-19 samples took place in the United States, Italy and Spain. T cells, B-cell-depleted T cells, or PBMCs provided the cDNA or gDNA that served as material.

Germline values: CDR1 MNHNS, CDR2 SASEGT. The CDR3 loop spans 18 amino acids. Trimming removed 2 bases at V and 1 base at J, with 17 bases between. The clonotype originates from a man between 70 and 80 years old with active COVID-19. The chain employs TRBV6-1 and TRBJ1-4; D not certain. What was sequenced was peripheral blood. CDR3 sequence reads: CASSEIIPPEGTNEKLFF. Written as DNA, the CDR3 is TGTGCCAGCAGTGAAATTATTCCCCCAGAGGGAACTAATGAAAAACTGTTTTTT.